This T cell receptor (beta chain) emerged from a study of cytomegalovirus exposure and HLA in healthy donors. Background on the study: Unique TCRs from HLA-typed donors, roughly 87 million of them, were held in an early data release. Study conclusions and caveats: Upon later analysis, HLA-associated TCR beta chains proved more clonally expanded than other, equally common chains. Most subjects' HLA-A and HLA-B alleles were reportedly predicted from TCR beta sequences.

A multiplex PCR was run with 60 Vbeta primers and 13 Jbeta primers. TCRdb keeps only in-frame clones here, not all; method: immunoSEQ multiplex PCR. Here the sample spans some 130,000 clones, approximately 70% being singletons. In the case of this clone: What it binds is not known.

The germline V gene has CDR1 SGHTA and CDR2 FQGNSA. CDR3 length: 13 amino acids. V was shortened by 3 bases and J by 0 bases, with 5 bases between the two germline ends. The gene calls are TRBV7-2 and TRBJ2-5; D gene ambiguous. The TCR originated in a human donor in good health. Sequences were obtained from PBMCs. The CDR3 spells CASSFSYQETQYF. The CDR3 DNA is TGTGCCAGCAGCTTTAGCTACCAAGAGACCCAGTACTTC.